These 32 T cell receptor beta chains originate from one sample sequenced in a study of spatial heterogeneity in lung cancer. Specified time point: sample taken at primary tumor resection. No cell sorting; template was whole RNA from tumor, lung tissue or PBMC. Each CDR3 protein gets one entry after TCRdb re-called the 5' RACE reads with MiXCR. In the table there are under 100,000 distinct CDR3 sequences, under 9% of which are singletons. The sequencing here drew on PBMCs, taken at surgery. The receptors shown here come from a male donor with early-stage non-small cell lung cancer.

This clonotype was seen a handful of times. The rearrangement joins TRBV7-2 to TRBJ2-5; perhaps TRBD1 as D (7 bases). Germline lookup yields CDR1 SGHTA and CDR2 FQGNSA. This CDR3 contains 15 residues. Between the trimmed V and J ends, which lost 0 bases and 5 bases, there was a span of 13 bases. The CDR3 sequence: CASSLAQGGPETQYF. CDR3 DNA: TGTGCCAGCAGCTTAGCGCAGGGGGGCCCGGAGACCCAGTACTTC.

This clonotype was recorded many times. The chain's CDR3 is CASSLEGTGYGYTF. The CDR3 region has the DNA TGTGCCAGCAGCTTAGAAGGGACAGGCTATGGCTACACCTTC. The V gene is TRBV7-9, the J gene TRBJ1-2; 8 bases fit TRBD1. The CDR3 runs to 14 residues. The germline CDR1 and CDR2 sequences are SEHNR and FQNEAQ (reference sequence). The junction had 2 bases not matched to a gene; V was cut back by 1 base and J by 4 bases.

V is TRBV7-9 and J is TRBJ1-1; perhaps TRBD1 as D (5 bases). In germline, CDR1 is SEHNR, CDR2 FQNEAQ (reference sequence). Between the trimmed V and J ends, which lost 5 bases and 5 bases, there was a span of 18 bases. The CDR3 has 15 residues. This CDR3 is CASSPNDGKGTEAFF. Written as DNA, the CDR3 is TGTGCCAGCAGCCCCAATGACGGAAAGGGGACTGAAGCTTTCTTT.

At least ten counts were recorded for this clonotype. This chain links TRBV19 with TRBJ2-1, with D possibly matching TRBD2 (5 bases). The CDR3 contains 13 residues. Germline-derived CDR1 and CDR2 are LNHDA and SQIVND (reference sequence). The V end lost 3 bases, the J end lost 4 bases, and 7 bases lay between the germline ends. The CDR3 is CASSIGIYNEQFF. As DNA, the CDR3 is TGTGCCAGTAGTATCGGGATTTACAATGAGCAGTTCTTC.

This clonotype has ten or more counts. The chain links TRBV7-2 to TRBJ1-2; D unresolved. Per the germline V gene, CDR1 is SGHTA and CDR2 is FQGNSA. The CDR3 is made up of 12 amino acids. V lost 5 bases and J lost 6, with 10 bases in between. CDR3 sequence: CASSAHTHGYTF. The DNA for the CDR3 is TGTGCCAGCAGCGCCCACACCCATGGCTACACCTTC.

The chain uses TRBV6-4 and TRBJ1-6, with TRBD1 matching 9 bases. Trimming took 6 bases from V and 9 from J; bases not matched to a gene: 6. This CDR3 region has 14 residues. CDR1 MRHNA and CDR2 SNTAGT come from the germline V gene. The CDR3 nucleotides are TGTGCCAGCAGCCCGGGACAGGGCTTTTCACCCCTCCACTTT. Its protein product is CASSPGQGFSPLHF.

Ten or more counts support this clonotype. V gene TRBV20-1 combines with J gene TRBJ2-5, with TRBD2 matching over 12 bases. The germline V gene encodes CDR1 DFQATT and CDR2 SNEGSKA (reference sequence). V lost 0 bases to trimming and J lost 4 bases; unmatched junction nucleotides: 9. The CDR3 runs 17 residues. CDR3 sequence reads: CSARDRSETSGRETQYF. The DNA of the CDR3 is TGCAGTGCTAGAGATAGATCCGAGACTAGCGGGAGAGAGACCCAGTACTTC.

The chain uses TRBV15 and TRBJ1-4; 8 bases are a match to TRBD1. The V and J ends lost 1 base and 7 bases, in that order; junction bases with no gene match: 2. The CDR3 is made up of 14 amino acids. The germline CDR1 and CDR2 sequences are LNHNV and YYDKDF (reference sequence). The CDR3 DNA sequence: TGTGCCACCAGCAGAGGACAGGGGCGTGAAAAACTGTTTTTT. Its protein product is CATSRGQGREKLFF.

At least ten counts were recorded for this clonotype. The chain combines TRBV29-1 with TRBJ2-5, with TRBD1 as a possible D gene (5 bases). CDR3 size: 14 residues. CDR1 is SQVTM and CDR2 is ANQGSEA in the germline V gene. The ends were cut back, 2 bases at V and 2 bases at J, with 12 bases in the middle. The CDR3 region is CSVERIRGQETQYF. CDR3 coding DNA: TGCAGCGTTGAAAGGATTAGGGGACAAGAGACCCAGTACTTC.

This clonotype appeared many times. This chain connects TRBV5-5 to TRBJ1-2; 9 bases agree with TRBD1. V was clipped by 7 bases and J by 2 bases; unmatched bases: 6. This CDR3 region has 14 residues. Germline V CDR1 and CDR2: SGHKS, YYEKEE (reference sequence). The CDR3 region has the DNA TGTGCCAGCGGGAGACAGGGGGTAAACTATGGCTACACCTTC. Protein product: CASGRQGVNYGYTF.

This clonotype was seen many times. The CDR3 sequence is CSVEAFGLAGSEQYF. The CDR3 nucleotides read TGCAGCGTTGAAGCCTTCGGACTAGCGGGTAGCGAGCAGTACTTC. The V gene is TRBV29-1, the J gene TRBJ2-7; TRBD2 agrees at 11 bases. The CDR3 runs to 15 residues. Losses at the gene ends were 1 base for V and 6 bases for J; bases not matched to a gene: 8. Per the germline V gene, CDR1 is SQVTM and CDR2 is ANQGSEA.

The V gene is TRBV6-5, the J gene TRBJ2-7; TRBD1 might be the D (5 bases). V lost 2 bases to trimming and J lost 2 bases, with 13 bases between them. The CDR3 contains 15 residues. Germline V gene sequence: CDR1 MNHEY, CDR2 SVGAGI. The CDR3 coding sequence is TGTGCCAGCAGTTACCGCCAGGGCAGGGCCTACGAGCAGTACTTC. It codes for CASSYRQGRAYEQYF.

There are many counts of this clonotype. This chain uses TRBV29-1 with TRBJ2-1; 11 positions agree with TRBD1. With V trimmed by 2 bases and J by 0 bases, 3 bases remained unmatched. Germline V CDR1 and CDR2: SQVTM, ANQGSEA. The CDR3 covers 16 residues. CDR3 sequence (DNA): TGCAGCGTTGAAATGGGGACAGGGGGCTCCTACAATGAGCAGTTCTTC. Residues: CSVEMGTGGSYNEQFF.

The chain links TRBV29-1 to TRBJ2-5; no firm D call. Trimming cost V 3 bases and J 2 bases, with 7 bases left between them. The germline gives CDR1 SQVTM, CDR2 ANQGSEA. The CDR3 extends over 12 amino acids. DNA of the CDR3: TGCAGCGTTGAGACCAGACAAGAGACCCAGTACTTC. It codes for CSVETRQETQYF.

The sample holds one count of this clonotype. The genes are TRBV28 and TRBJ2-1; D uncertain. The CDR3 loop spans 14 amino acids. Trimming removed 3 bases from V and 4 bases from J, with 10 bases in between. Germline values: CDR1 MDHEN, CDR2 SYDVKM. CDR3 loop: CASSFMKPYNEQFF. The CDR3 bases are TGTGCCAGCAGTTTTATGAAGCCATACAATGAGCAGTTCTTC.

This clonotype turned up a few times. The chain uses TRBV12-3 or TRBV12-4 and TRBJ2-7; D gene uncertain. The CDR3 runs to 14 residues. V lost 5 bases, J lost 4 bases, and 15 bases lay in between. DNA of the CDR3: TGTGCCAGCAGTCTTTTTGGCCCGCGGTACGAGCAGTACTTC. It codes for CASSLFGPRYEQYF.

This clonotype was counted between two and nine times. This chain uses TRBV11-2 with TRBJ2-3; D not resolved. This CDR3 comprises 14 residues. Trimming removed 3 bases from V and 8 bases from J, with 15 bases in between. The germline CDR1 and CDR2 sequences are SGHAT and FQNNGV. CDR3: CASSFVAGSSTQYF. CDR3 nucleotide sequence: TGTGCCAGCAGCTTCGTGGCCGGTTCTTCTACGCAGTATTTT.

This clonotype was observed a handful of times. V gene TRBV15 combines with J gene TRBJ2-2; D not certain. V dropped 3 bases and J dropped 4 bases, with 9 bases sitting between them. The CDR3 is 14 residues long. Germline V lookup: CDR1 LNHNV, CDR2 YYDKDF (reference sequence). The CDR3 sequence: CATSSSKPTGELFF. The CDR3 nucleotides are TGTGCCACCAGCAGCAGCAAACCCACCGGGGAGCTGTTTTTT.

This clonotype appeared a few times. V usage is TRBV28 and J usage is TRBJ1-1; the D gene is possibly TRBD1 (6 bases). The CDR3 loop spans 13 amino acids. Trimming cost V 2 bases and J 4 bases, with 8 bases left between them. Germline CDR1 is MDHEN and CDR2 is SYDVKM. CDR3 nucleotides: TGTGCCAGCAGTTTACAGGGGCTCACTGAAGCTTTCTTT. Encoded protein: CASSLQGLTEAFF. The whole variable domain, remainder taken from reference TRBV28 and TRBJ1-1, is DVKVTQSSRYLVKRTGEKVFLECVQDMDHENMFWYRQDPGLGLRLIYFSYDVKMKEKGDIPEGYSVSREKKERFSLILESASTNQTSMYLCASSLQGLTEAFFGQGTRLTVV.

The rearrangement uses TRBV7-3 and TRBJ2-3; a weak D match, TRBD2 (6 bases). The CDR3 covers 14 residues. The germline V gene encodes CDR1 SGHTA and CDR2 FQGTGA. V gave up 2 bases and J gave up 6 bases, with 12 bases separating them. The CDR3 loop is CASSLAGSWDTQYF. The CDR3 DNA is TGTGCCAGCAGCTTAGCGGGATCCTGGGATACGCAGTATTTT. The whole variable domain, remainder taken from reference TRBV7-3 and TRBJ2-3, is GAGVSQTPSNKVTEKGKYVELRCDPISGHTALYWYRQSLGQGPEFLIYFQGTGAADDSGLPNDRFFAVRPEGSVSTLKIQRTERGDSAVYLCASSLAGSWDTQYFGPGTRLTVL.

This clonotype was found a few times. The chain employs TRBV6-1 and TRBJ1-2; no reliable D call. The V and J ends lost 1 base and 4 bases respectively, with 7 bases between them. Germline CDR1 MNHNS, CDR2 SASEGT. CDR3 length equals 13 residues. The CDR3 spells CASSEEGTYGYTF. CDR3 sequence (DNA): TGTGCCAGCAGTGAAGAGGGCACCTATGGCTACACCTTC.

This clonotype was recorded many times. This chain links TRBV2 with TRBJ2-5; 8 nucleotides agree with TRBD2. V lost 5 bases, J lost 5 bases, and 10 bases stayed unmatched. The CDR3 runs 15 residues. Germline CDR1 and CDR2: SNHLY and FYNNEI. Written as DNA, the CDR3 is TGTGCCAGCAGTATATTAGCGGGGTATCCGGAGACCCAGTACTTC. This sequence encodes CASSILAGYPETQYF.

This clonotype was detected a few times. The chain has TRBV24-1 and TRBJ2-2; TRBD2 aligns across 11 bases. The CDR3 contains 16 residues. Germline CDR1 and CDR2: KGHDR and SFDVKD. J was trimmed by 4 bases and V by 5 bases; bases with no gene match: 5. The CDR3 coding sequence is TGTGCCACCAGTGCCGACGGACTAGCGGGCACCGGGGAGCTGTTTTTT. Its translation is CATSADGLAGTGELFF.

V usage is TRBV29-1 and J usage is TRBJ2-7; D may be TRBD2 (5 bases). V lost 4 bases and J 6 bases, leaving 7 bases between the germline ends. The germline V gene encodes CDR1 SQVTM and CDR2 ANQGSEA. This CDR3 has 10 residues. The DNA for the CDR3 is TGCAGCGTTGGAGGGTCCGAGCAGTACTTC. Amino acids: CSVGGSEQYF.

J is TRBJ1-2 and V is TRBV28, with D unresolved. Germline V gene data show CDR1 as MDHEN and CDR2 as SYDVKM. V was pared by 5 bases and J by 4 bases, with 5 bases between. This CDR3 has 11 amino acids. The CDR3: CASSGFYGYTF. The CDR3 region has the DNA TGTGCCAGCAGTGGTTTCTATGGCTACACCTTC.

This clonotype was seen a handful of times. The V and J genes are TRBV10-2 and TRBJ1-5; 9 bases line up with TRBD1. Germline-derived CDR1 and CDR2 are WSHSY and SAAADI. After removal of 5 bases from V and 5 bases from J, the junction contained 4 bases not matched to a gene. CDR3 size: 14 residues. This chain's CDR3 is CASSYGQGYQPQHF. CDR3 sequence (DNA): TGCGCCAGCAGTTACGGACAGGGGTATCAGCCCCAGCATTTT.

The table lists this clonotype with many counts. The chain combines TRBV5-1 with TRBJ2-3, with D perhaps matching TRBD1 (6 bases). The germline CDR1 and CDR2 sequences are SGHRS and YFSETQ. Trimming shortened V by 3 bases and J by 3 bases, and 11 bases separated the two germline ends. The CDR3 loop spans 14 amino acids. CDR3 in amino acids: CASSSDRFTDTQYF. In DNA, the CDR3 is TGCGCCAGCAGCTCAGACAGGTTTACAGATACGCAGTATTTT.

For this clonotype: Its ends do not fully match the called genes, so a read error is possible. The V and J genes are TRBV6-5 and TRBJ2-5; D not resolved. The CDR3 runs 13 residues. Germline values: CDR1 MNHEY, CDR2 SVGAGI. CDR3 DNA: TGTGCCAGCAGGTCCACCGACGGGCCGAAAGAAGACTTC. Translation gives CASRSTDGPKEDF.

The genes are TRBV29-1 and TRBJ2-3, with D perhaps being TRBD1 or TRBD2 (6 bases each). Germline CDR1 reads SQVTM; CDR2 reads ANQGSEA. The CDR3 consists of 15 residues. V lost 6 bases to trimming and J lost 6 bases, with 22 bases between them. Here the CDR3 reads CSVTPTGSGADTQYF. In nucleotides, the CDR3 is TGCAGCGTAACACCAACAGGGTCGGGGGCTGATACGCAGTATTTT.

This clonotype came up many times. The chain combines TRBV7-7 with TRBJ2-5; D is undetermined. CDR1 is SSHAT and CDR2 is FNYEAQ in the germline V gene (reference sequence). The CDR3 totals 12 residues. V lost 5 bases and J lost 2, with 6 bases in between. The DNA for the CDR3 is TGTGCCAGCAGCCCCTTACAAGAGACCCAGTACTTC. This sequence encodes CASSPLQETQYF.

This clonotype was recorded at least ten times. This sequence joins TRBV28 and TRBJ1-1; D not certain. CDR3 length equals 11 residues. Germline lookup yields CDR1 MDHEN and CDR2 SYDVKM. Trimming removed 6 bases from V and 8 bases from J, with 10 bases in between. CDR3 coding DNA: TGTGCCAGCAGGGTTAATACAGAAGCTTTCTTT. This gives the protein CASRVNTEAFF.

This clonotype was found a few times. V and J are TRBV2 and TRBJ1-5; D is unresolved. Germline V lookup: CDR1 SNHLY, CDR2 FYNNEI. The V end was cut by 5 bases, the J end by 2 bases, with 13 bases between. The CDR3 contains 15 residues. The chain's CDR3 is CASSFGSSGNQPQHF. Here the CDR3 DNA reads TGTGCCAGCAGTTTCGGGAGTTCGGGCAATCAGCCCCAGCATTTT.